By proportion, the clone carrying this TCR beta chain is medium-sized. This beta chain turned up in a library designed for alpha chains; as an off-target read, its abundance says little. CDR3 length equals 16 residues. V was pared by 4 bases and J by 6 bases, with 11 bases of the junction left unmatched. Germline CDR1 MNHNY, CDR2 SVGAGI (reference sequence). Time point noted: sample taken at primary tumor resection. Frozen PBMC, nontumor lung or tumor provided whole RNA, which was sequenced unsorted. TCRdb independently ran MiXCR on the 5' RACE reads; one entry per CDR3 protein. The table includes a few thousand distinct CDR3 sequences, 15% to 20% detected once. The sample comes from a study of spatial heterogeneity in lung cancer.

The sequence came from a male donor with early-stage non-small cell lung cancer. Sequenced here: normal lung tissue next to the tumor, sampled at surgery. The chain has TRBV6-6 and TRBJ2-1, with 8 positions matching TRBD1. In nucleotides, the CDR3 is TGTGCCAGCAGTTCCCGGACAGGGAAGGGAGTCAATGAGCAGTTCTTC. This translates into CASSSRTGKGVNEQFF.